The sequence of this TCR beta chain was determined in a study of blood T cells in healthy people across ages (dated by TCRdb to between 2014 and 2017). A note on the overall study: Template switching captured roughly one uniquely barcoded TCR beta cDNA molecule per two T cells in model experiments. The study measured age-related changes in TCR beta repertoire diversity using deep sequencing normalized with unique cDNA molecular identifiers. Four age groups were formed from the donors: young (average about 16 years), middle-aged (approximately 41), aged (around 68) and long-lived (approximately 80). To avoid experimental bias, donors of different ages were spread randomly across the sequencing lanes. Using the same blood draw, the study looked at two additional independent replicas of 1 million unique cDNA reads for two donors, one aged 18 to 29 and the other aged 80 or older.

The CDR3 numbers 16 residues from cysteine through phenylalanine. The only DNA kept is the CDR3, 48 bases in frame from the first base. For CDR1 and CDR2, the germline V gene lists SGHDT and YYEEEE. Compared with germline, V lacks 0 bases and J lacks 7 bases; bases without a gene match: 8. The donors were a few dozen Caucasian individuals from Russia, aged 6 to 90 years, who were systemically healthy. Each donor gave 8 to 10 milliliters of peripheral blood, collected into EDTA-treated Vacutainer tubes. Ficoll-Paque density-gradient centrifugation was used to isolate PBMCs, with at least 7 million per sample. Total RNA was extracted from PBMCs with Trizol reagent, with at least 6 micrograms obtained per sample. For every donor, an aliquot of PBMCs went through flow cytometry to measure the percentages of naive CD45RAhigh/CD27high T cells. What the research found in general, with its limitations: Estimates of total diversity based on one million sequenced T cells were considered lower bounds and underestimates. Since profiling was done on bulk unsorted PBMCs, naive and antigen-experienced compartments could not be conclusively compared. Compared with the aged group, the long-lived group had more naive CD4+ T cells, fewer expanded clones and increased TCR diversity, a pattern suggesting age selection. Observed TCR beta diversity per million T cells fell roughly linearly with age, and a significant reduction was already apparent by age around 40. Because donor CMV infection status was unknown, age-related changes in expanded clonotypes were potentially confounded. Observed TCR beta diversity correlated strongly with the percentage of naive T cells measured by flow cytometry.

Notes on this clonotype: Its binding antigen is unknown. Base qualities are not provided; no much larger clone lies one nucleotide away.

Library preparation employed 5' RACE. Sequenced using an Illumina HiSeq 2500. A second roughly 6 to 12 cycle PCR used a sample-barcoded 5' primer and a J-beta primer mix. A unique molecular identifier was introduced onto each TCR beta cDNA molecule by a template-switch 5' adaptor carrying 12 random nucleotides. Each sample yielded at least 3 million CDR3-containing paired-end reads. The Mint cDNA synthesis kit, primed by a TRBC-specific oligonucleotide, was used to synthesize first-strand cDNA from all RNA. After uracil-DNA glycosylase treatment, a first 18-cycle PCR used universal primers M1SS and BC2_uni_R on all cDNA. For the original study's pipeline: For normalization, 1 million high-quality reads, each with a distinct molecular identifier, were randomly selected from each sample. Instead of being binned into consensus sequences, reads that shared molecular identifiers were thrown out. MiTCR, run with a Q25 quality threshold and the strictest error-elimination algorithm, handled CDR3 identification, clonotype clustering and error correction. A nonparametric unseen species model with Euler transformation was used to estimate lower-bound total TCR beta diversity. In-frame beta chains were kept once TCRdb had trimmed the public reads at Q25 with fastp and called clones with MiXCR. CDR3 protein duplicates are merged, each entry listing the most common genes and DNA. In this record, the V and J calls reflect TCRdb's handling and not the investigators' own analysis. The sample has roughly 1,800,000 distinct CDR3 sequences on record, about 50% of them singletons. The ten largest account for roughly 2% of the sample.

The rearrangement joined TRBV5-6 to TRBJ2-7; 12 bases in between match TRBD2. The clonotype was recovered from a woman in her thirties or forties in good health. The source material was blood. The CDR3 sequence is CASSLETSGGSAEQYF. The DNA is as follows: TGTGCCAGCAGCTTGGAGACTAGCGGGGGCAGTGCTGAGCAGTACTTC.